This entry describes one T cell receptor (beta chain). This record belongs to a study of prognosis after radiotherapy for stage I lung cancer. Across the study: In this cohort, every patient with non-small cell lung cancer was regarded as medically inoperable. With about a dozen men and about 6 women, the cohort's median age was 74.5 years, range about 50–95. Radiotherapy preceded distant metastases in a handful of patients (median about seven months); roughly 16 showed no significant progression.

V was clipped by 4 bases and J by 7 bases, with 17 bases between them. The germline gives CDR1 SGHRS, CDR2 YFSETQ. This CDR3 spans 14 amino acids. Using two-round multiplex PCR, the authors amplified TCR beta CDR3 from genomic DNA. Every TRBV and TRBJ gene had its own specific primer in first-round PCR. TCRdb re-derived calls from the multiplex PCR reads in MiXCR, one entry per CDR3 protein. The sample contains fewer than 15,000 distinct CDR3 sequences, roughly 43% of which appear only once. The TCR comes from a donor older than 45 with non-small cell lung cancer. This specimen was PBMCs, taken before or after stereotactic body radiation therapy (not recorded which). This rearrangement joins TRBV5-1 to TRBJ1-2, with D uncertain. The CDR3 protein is CASSPGSEGGGYTF. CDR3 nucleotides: TGCGCCAGCAGCCCTGGGTCGGAAGGCGGTGGCTACACCTTC.